Ten or more counts support the clone carrying this TCR beta chain. This clone may be a read error of a much larger clone one base away. This entry belongs to a study of tumor-infiltrating lymphocytes in oesophageal squamous cell carcinoma. CDR1 and CDR2 (germline): SGHTA, FQGTGA. The CDR3 totals 15 residues. The V gene lost 3 bases and the J gene lost 7 bases, with 19 bases spanning the gap. From the PCR reads, TCRdb called clonotypes with MiXCR, one entry per CDR3 protein. The sample gives about 7,200 distinct CDR3 sequences, 15% to 18% of which show up once; around an eighth is in the top ten. This sequence originates from a male donor with esophageal squamous cell carcinoma. Specimen: blood. The V and J genes are TRBV7-3 and TRBJ2-7, with a possible D match to TRBD2 (5 bases). CDR3 DNA: TGTGCCAGCAGCTTTGCTGGCGGGCCCTGGGATGAGCAGTACTTC. It codes for CASSFAGGPWDEQYF.